The 19 T cell receptor beta chains below come from one sample, sequenced in a study of CD8 T cells in ankylosing spondylitis (TCRdb year 2017). The method was 5' RACE. Sequencing relied on an Illumina HiSeq 2500. Through fastp at Q25 and MiXCR, TCRdb rebuilt clones from the public reads, retaining in-frame beta chains. Each CDR3 protein appears once, grouped with its most common genes and DNA. The sample table holds about 250,000 distinct CDR3 sequences, of which 10% to 13% were seen once. The ten largest make up less than 3% of the sample. Input material: blood, either unsorted or a sorted T cell fraction (not recorded which). These receptors were obtained from a male donor with ankylosing spondylitis or in good health (not recorded which).

This clonotype has ten or more counts. The chain employs TRBV6-2 or TRBV6-3 and TRBJ2-1; the D gene is possibly TRBD2 (5 bases). Germline loops: CDR1 MNHEY, CDR2 SVGEGT. Trimming shortened V by 4 bases and J by 12 bases, and 13 bases separated the two germline ends. This CDR3 has 12 residues. CDR3 region: CASSLTMEAQFF. Written as DNA, the CDR3 is TGTGCCAGCAGTTTGACGATGGAGGCGCAGTTCTTC.

This clonotype was found many times. This chain links TRBV5-1 with TRBJ2-3; TRBD1 or TRBD2 may be the D gene (5 bases each). This CDR3 comprises 13 residues. With 4 bases removed from V and 5 bases from J, the gap between germline ends came to 11 bases. Germline values: CDR1 SGHRS, CDR2 YFSETQ. The CDR3 DNA follows: TGCGCCAGCAGCCACGAGGGGTTAGATACGCAGTATTTT. Protein product: CASSHEGLDTQYF.

This clonotype was seen many times. The chain recombines TRBV25-1 with TRBJ1-2, with 9 nucleotides matching TRBD1. The CDR3 is 14 amino acids. Germline CDR1 and CDR2: MGHDK and SYGVNS. The ends lost 6 bases at V and 8 bases at J; junction bases unmatched: 10. CDR3 in DNA: TGTGCCAGCAGGCGGACAGGGGACCCTTCCGGCTACACCTTC. This encodes CASRRTGDPSGYTF.

This clonotype was recorded a few times. V gene TRBV7-2 combines with J gene TRBJ1-5, with D tentatively TRBD1 (6 bases). From germline, CDR1 is SGHTA and CDR2 FQGNSA. The CDR3 is made up of 14 amino acids. Trimming removed 6 bases at V and 1 base at J, with 10 bases between. The CDR3 coding sequence is TGTGCCAGCAGGGCAACAGGGAGCAATCAGCCCCAGCATTTT. Amino acids: CASRATGSNQPQHF.

This clonotype was counted at least ten times. The chain is built from TRBV6-1 and TRBJ2-4; possibly TRBD1 for D (6 bases). Trimming cost V 10 bases and J 7 bases, with 17 bases left between them. The CDR3 extends over 13 amino acids. Germline V gene lookup returns CDR1 MNHNS and CDR2 SASEGT. The CDR3 nucleotides are TGTGCCACCTCAGGGGATTTAAGGAACATTCAGTACTTC. Amino acids: CATSGDLRNIQYF.

This clonotype was counted a few times. The rearrangement links TRBV6-5 to TRBJ2-7; D may be TRBD1 (5 bases). The germline V and J ends were trimmed by 5 bases and 2 bases, with 13 bases remaining between them. Germline V CDR1 and CDR2: MNHEY, SVGAGI. The CDR3 length is 14 residues. CDR3 nucleotides: TGTGCCAGCAGTAACCAGGGTAATCCCTACGAGCAGTACTTC. Amino acid sequence: CASSNQGNPYEQYF.

This clonotype was counted between two and nine times. This chain joins TRBV10-3 and TRBJ1-1, with no clear D. This CDR3 is built from 15 residues. The V gene's germline CDR1 is ENHRY and CDR2 SYGVKD. The V end was cut by 3 bases, the J end by 3 bases, with 14 bases between. CDR3 DNA sequence: TGTGCCATCAGTGATTTGAGGGTTGGGGACACTGAAGCTTTCTTT. It yields the protein CAISDLRVGDTEAFF.

This chain connects TRBV5-1 to TRBJ1-2; 11 bases fit TRBD1. The CDR3 length is 14 residues. V was pared by 4 bases and J by 8 bases, with 7 bases of the junction left unmatched. CDR1 is SGHRS and CDR2 is YFSETQ in the germline V gene. This CDR3 reads CASSPRTGGRGYTF. The CDR3 region has the DNA TGCGCCAGCAGCCCCCGGACAGGGGGCAGAGGCTACACCTTC.

This clonotype has a count of ten or more. CDR3 bases: TGCGCCAGCAGCTTGATTCCTAGCGGATCCTACGAGCAGTACTTC. Protein sequence: CASSLIPSGSYEQYF. The chain is built from TRBV5-1 and TRBJ2-7; 7 positions match TRBD2. The CDR3 has 15 amino acids. Germline V gene data show CDR1 as SGHRS and CDR2 as YFSETQ. Losses at the gene ends were 1 base for V and 1 base for J; bases not matched to a gene: 5.

Concerning this clonotype: One base away lies a much larger clone, so this may be a sequencing read error. This chain connects TRBV30 to TRBJ2-2; D uncertain. V was clipped by 3 bases and J by 3 bases, with 11 bases between them. The CDR3 length is 14 residues. Germline values: CDR1 GTSNPN, CDR2 SVGIG (reference sequence). The CDR3 DNA sequence: TGTGCCTGGAGAATTGGGTTATACACCGGGGAGCTGTTTTTT. Its translation: CAWRIGLYTGELFF.

The sample holds a few counts of this clonotype. The CDR3 is CSANPRQSYQETQYF. The CDR3 region has the DNA TGCAGTGCTAACCCTAGACAGTCGTACCAAGAGACCCAGTACTTC. The J gene is TRBJ2-5, the V gene TRBV20-1; the D gene is possibly TRBD1 (5 bases). Trimming stripped 4 bases from V and 0 bases from J, with 15 bases between. CDR1 is DFQATT and CDR2 is SNEGSKA in the germline V gene (reference sequence). The length of the CDR3 is 15 residues.

Ten or more counts support this clonotype. One end of the junction does not line up with germline, which may come from a read error. V usage is TRBV15 and J usage is TRBJ1-5; no firm D call. Germline CDR1 reads LNHNV; CDR2 reads YYDKDF (reference sequence). This CDR3 region has 12 residues. The CDR3 sequence is CATNRADQPQHF. For the CDR3, the DNA is TGTGCCACCAACAGAGCTGATCAGCCCCAGCATTTT.

There are many counts of this clonotype. CDR3 bases: TGTGCCACCAGTGAACTAAGACAGGGCGTTCAGCCCCAGCATTTT. Translating gives CATSELRQGVQPQHF. V is TRBV24-1 and J is TRBJ1-5; 7 bases agree with TRBD1. After removal of 4 bases from V and 6 bases from J, the junction contained 8 bases not matched to a gene. CDR3 length: 15 amino acids. From germline, CDR1 is KGHDR and CDR2 SFDVKD.

This clonotype was counted at least ten times. This chain joins TRBV30 and TRBJ2-3; 13 nucleotides agree with TRBD2. CDR3 length: 17 residues. The V gene's germline CDR1 is GTSNPN and CDR2 SVGIG (reference sequence). With 0 bases clipped from V and 5 bases from J, the junction kept 8 bases outside the gene matches. The CDR3 protein is CAWSVGTSGNKEDTQYF. The CDR3 region has the DNA TGTGCCTGGAGTGTCGGGACTAGCGGGAACAAAGAAGATACGCAGTATTTT.

This clonotype was recorded a few times. The chain links TRBV7-2 to TRBJ1-2; no clear D. Germline CDR1 and CDR2: SGHTA and FQGNSA. The CDR3 covers 14 residues. The V end was cut by 4 bases, the J end by 0 bases, with 9 bases between. This chain's CDR3 is CASSSPTANYGYTF. The CDR3 DNA sequence: TGTGCCAGCAGCTCCCCGACCGCTAACTATGGCTACACCTTC.

V gene TRBV4-2 combines with J gene TRBJ2-4; 7 nucleotides line up with TRBD2. V gave up 2 bases and J gave up 4 bases; unmatched junction bases: 2. The CDR3 spans 14 residues. The germline CDR1 and CDR2 sequences are LGHNA and YNFKEQ. In nucleotides, the CDR3 is TGTGCCAGCAGCCAATTGGGAGGGAAAAACATTCAGTACTTC. Translated, it gives CASSQLGGKNIQYF.

This clonotype was observed at least ten times. This CDR3 is CSAAPGGSYNEQFF. DNA of the CDR3: TGCAGTGCTGCCCCAGGGGGCTCCTACAATGAGCAGTTCTTC. The chain couples TRBV20-1 to TRBJ2-1; TRBD1 matches at 7 bases. CDR3 size: 14 residues. Germline V lookup: CDR1 DFQATT, CDR2 SNEGSKA (reference sequence). J gave up 0 bases and V 5 bases, and 4 bases lay outside the gene matches.

This clonotype has just a few counts. The gene calls are TRBV5-6 and TRBJ2-7, with D tentatively TRBD2 (5 bases). V was cut by 4 bases and J by 0 bases, with 14 bases left in between. The CDR3 spans 15 residues. Germline loops: CDR1 SGHDT, CDR2 YYEEEE. This CDR3 is CASSGPEGISYEQYF. CDR3 sequence (DNA): TGTGCCAGCAGCGGCCCCGAGGGAATCTCCTACGAGCAGTACTTC.

The chain is built from TRBV29-1 and TRBJ1-1, with 7 bases identical to TRBD1. V was pared by 7 bases and J by 7 bases, with 9 bases of the junction left unmatched. Germline V gene data show CDR1 as SQVTM and CDR2 as ANQGSEA. The CDR3 is 12 residues long. In DNA, the CDR3 is TGCAGCGGGGGGACAGCTAGTAGTGAAGCTTTCTTT. Its protein is CSGGTASSEAFF. The whole variable domain, remainder taken from reference TRBV29-1 and TRBJ1-1, is SAVISQKPSRDICQRGTSLTIQCQVDSQVTMMFWYRQQPGQSLTLIATANQGSEATYESGFVIDKFPISRPNLTFSTLTVSNMSPEDSSIYLCSGGTASSEAFFGQGTRLTVV.